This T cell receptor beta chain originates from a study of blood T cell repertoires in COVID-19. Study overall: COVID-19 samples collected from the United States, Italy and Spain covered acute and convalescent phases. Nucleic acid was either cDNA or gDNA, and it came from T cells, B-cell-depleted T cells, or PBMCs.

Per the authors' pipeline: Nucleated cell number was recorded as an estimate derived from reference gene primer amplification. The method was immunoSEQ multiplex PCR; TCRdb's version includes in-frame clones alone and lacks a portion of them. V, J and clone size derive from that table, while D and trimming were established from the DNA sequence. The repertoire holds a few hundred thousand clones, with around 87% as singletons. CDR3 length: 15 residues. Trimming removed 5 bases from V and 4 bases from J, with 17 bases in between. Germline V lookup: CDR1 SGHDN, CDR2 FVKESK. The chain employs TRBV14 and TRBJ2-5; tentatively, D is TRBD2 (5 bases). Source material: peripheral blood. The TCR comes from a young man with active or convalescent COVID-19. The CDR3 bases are TGTGCCAGCAGCTCTCGAGTGGGAGAAGGAGAGACCCAGTACTTC. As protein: CASSSRVGEGETQYF. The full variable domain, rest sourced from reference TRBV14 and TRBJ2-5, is EAGVTQFPSHSVIEKGQTVTLRCDPISGHDNLYWYRRVMGKEIKFLLHFVKESKQDESGMPNNRFLAERTGGTYSTLKVQPAELEDSGVYFCASSSRVGEGETQYFGPGTRLLVL.